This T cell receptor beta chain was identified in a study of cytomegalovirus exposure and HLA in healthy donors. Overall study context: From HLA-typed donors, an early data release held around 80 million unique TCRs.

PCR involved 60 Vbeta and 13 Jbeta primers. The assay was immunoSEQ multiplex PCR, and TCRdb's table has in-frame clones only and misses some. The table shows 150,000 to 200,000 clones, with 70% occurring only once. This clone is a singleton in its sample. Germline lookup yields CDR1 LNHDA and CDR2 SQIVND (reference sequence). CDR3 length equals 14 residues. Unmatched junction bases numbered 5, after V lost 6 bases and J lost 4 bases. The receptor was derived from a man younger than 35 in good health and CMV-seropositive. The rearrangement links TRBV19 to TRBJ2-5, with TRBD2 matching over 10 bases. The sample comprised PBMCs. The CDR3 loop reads CASSKRGGPETQYF. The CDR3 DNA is TGTGCCAGTAGCAAGCGGGGGGGCCCAGAGACCCAGTACTTC.